These 16 T cell receptor beta chains originate from one sample sequenced in a study of shared clonotypes between healthy human individuals (TCRdb year 2020). Libraries were prepared through the immunoSEQ multiplex PCR assay. TCRdb mirrors the immuneACCESS table, restricted to in-frame sequences. Some clones are absent from its copies; in checked studies, under half trace to an unresolved V gene, and the reason for the others is unknown. This sample is represented by millions of clones; around 96% of them were singletons. The ten biggest clones cover roughly 1% of the sample. For the CD8 naive samples, CD45RO-negative cells were positively selected for CCR7, yielding a CD45RA+CCR7+ population from which TemRA cells were excluded. Input material: naive CD8+ T cells sorted from blood. The cell subset or site label, read with the paper, signifies: CD45RA+CCR7+. These receptors all stem from a man aged 18 to 30 in good health.

In this sample, this clone turned up a few times. The chain recombines TRBV6-5 with TRBJ1-5, with D perhaps matching TRBD1 (5 bases). This CDR3 comprises 14 residues. From germline, CDR1 is MNHEY and CDR2 SVGAGI. V was pared by 6 bases and J by 3 bases, with 12 bases between. CDR3 region: CASRGARVNQPQHF. The CDR3 DNA is TGTGCCAGCAGAGGGGCCAGGGTCAATCAGCCCCAGCATTTT.

The rearrangement joins TRBV5-1 to TRBJ2-1, with TRBD2 identical over 8 bases. Trimming took 1 base from V and 5 from J; bases not matched to a gene: 5. CDR1 is SGHRS, CDR2 YFSETQ, per germline. The CDR3 totals 15 residues. In nucleotides, the CDR3 is TGCGCCAGCAGCTTGCTAGCGGGTGAAGACAATGAGCAGTTCTTC. As protein: CASSLLAGEDNEQFF. Drawing the rest from reference TRBV5-1 and TRBJ2-1, the complete variable domain is KAGVTQTPRYLIKTRGQQVTLSCSPISGHRSVSWYQQTPGQGLQFLFEYFSETQRNKGNFPGRFSGRQFSNSRSEMNVSTLELGDSALYLCASSLLAGEDNEQFFGPGTRLTVL.

Notes on this clone: The CDR3 does not close with the conserved phenylalanine or tryptophan, likely indicating a read error. The gene calls are TRBV19 and TRBJ1-2; a weak D match, TRBD1 (6 bases). This CDR3 has 16 amino acids. Germline lookup yields CDR1 LNHDA and CDR2 SQIVND (reference sequence). V was clipped by 3 bases and J by 0 bases, with 14 bases between them. The CDR3 DNA is TGTGCCAGTAGTATGGCAGGGGTCCTAACTAACTATGGCTACACCCTC. Its translation is CASSMAGVLTNYGYTL.

The rearrangement joins TRBV30 to TRBJ1-3; D is uncertain. Trimming left V 2 bases short and J 0 bases short, with 11 bases between. Germline V gene lookup returns CDR1 GTSNPN and CDR2 SVGIG (reference sequence). This CDR3 is built from 15 residues. This chain's CDR3 is CAWSPATYSGNTIYF. CDR3 bases: TGTGCCTGGAGTCCAGCCACCTACTCTGGAAACACCATATATTTT.

V usage is TRBV30 and J usage is TRBJ2-5; possibly TRBD1 or TRBD2 for D (5 bases each). The CDR3 sequence is 15 residues long. The V gene lost 1 base and the J gene lost 5 bases, with 17 bases spanning the gap. From germline, CDR1 is GTSNPN and CDR2 SVGIG (reference sequence). The CDR3, as DNA: TGTGCCTGGAGTGGAGGGCAGGGCGCGTGGGAGACCCAGTACTTC. Its protein product is CAWSGGQGAWETQYF.

The J gene is TRBJ1-1, the V gene TRBV30, with 8 bases that match TRBD1. The CDR3 is made up of 14 amino acids. V was clipped by 0 bases and J by 2 bases; unmatched bases: 2. The germline V gene encodes CDR1 GTSNPN and CDR2 SVGIG (reference sequence). DNA of the CDR3: TGTGCCTGGAGTGTGACAGGGGATAACACTGAAGCTTTCTTT. Its translation: CAWSVTGDNTEAFF. Full variable domain (rest looked up from reference TRBV30 and TRBJ1-1): SQTIHQWPATLVQPVGSPLSLECTVEGTSNPNLYWYRQAAGRGLQLLFYSVGIGQISSEVPQNLSASRPQDRQFILSSKKLLLSDSGFYLCAWSVTGDNTEAFFGQGTRLTVV.

This clone was picked up one time. The V call is TRBV6-5, the J call TRBJ2-5; D is ambiguous. V lost 6 bases, J lost 5 bases, and 7 bases lay in between. The germline gives CDR1 MNHEY, CDR2 SVGAGI. The CDR3 covers 11 residues. Here the CDR3 reads CASSSLETQYF. For the CDR3, the DNA is TGTGCCAGCAGCTCCCTGGAGACCCAGTACTTC.

The CDR3 nucleotides are TGTGCCAGCAGTTTAACCCAGGGACTATCCTACAATGAGCAGTTCTTC. This sequence encodes CASSLTQGLSYNEQFF. The chain combines TRBV27 with TRBJ2-1, with 7 bases matching TRBD2. Germline values: CDR1 MNHEY, CDR2 SMNVEV (reference sequence). Unmatched junction bases numbered 5, after V lost 2 bases and J lost 1 base. The CDR3 has 16 amino acids.

The genes are TRBV30 and TRBJ2-3, with D uncertain. V lost 0 bases and J lost 3, with 4 bases in between. Germline-derived CDR1 and CDR2 are GTSNPN and SVGIG (reference sequence). The CDR3 extends over 12 amino acids. In DNA form, the CDR3 reads TGTGCCTGGAGTGTATGGACAGATACGCAGTATTTT. This encodes CAWSVWTDTQYF.

This clone has just a few counts. The chain joins TRBV30 to TRBJ2-2; 10 bases fit TRBD2. The CDR3 has 14 amino acids. The germline CDR1 and CDR2 sequences are GTSNPN and SVGIG (reference sequence). The trim removed 4 bases at V and 7 bases at J, leaving 6 bases unmatched. CDR3 amino acids: CAWISLAGVGELFF. CDR3 DNA sequence: TGTGCCTGGATTTCGCTAGCGGGGGTCGGGGAGCTGTTTTTT. Supplemented by reference TRBV30 and TRBJ2-2, the full variable domain reads SQTIHQWPATLVQPVGSPLSLECTVEGTSNPNLYWYRQAAGRGLQLLFYSVGIGQISSEVPQNLSASRPQDRQFILSSKKLLLSDSGFYLCAWISLAGVGELFFGEGSRLTVL.

The gene calls are TRBV27 and TRBJ1-5; possibly TRBD1 for D (5 bases). The germline V and J ends were trimmed by 4 bases and 2 bases, with 9 bases remaining between them. The CDR3 loop spans 14 amino acids. Germline CDR1 reads MNHEY; CDR2 reads SMNVEV (reference sequence). The CDR3 DNA is TGTGCCAGCAGTTCCCGGGGGGGCAATCAGCCCCAGCATTTT. Its protein product is CASSSRGGNQPQHF.

The rearrangement joins TRBV27 to TRBJ2-7; D might be TRBD2 (5 bases). Germline-derived CDR1 and CDR2 are MNHEY and SMNVEV (reference sequence). The CDR3 spans 15 residues. Trimming shortened V by 1 base and J by 3 bases, and 13 bases separated the two germline ends. The CDR3 here is CASSLYAASYYEQYF. CDR3 nucleotides: TGTGCCAGCAGTTTATATGCGGCTAGCTACTACGAGCAGTACTTC.

This clone has only one observation. V and J are TRBV4-1 and TRBJ1-2; D not resolved. Germline V gene lookup returns CDR1 MGHRA and CDR2 YSYEKL. The V end lost 0 bases, the J end lost 0 bases, and 8 bases lay between the germline ends. The CDR3 consists of 15 residues. The CDR3 here is CASSQDDGSNYGYTF. The CDR3 nucleotides are TGCGCCAGCAGCCAAGATGACGGGTCTAACTATGGCTACACCTTC.

V gene TRBV5-1 combines with J gene TRBJ2-1, with 8 bases identical to TRBD2. The V segment lost 4 bases and the J segment 0 bases; nucleotides outside the gene matches: 12. Per germline, CDR1 SGHRS and CDR2 YFSETQ. CDR3 length equals 18 residues. CDR3 protein: CASSVSRREVDSYNEQFF. The CDR3 region has the DNA TGCGCCAGCAGCGTATCTAGGCGGGAGGTTGACTCCTACAATGAGCAGTTCTTC. Looking up the rest from reference TRBV5-1 and TRBJ2-1 gives the full variable domain: KAGVTQTPRYLIKTRGQQVTLSCSPISGHRSVSWYQQTPGQGLQFLFEYFSETQRNKGNFPGRFSGRQFSNSRSEMNVSTLELGDSALYLCASSVSRREVDSYNEQFFGPGTRLTVL.

This clone has only one observation. The gene calls are TRBV27 and TRBJ1-2, with D uncertain. Trimming shortened V by 1 base and J by 8 bases, and 14 bases separated the two germline ends. The germline CDR1 and CDR2 sequences are MNHEY and SMNVEV (reference sequence). This CDR3 has 14 amino acids. The DNA for the CDR3 is TGTGCCAGCAGTTTATTAGGGCAGTATTCGGGCTACACCTTC. Protein sequence: CASSLLGQYSGYTF.

The rearrangement links TRBV5-6 to TRBJ2-7, with 7 bases lining up with TRBD1. Germline CDR1 and CDR2: SGHDT and YYEEEE. The CDR3 contains 16 residues. J was trimmed by 2 bases and V by 4 bases; bases with no gene match: 12. CDR3 region: CASSDYRGSPTYEQYF. The CDR3, as DNA: TGTGCCAGCAGCGATTACAGGGGCTCTCCCACCTACGAGCAGTACTTC.